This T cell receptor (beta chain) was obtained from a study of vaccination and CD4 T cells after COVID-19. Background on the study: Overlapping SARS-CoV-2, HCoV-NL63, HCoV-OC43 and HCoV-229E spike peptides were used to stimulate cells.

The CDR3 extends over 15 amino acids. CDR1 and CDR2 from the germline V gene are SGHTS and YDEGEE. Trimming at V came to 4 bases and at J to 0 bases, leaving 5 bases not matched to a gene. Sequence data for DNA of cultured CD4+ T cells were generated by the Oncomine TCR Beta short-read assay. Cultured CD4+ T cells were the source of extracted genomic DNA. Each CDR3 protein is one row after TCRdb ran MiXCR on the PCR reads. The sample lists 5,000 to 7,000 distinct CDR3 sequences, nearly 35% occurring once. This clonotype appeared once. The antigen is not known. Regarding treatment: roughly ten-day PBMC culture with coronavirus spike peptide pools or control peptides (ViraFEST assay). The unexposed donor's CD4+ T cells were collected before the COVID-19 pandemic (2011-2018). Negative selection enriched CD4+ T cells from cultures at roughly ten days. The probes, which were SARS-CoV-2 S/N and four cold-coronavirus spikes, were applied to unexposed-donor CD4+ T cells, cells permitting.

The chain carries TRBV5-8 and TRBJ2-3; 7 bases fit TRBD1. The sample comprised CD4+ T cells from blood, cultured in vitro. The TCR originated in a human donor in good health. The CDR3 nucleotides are TGTGCCAGCAGCAGGGGGACAGCTAGCACAGATACGCAGTATTTT. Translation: CASSRGTASTDTQYF.